The entry below gives a single T cell receptor (beta chain) sequence along with its context. Antigen: not known. Using immunoSEQ multiplex PCR, the repertoire was profiled, and TCRdb retains in-frame clones only, with some absent. Among 15,000 to 17,000 clones, 76% were seen once, and the ten largest hold 25% to 30%. The data derive from a study of CD4 T cells in relation to SARS-CoV-2 and coronaviruses. Turning to the study itself: ViraFEST: approximately 10-day antigen culture of PBMCs, then TCR beta CDR3 sequencing. Shared crossreactive spike epitopes were mapped to their HLA restriction.

Unexposed donor CD4+ T cells date from about 2011-2018, before the COVID-19 pandemic. Isolation of CD4+ T cells took place after about 9 days in culture. Unexposed-donor CD4+ T cells were probed with SARS-CoV-2 S/N and four cold-coronavirus spikes, cells permitting. PBMCs were plated at two million per well in IL-2-containing medium. The germline V gene has CDR1 SGDLS and CDR2 YYNGEE. The ends were cut back, 0 bases at V and 5 bases at J, with 14 bases in the middle. This CDR3 has 15 amino acids. The rearrangement uses TRBV9 and TRBJ2-5; D ambiguous. Sequenced input: CD4+ T cells from PBMCs, cultured in vitro. The receptor's source is a human donor in good health. CDR3 nucleotide sequence: TGTGCCAGCAGCGTAGGCTCCATGGCAAGGGAGACCCAGTACTTC. Its protein product is CASSVGSMARETQYF.